The 17 T cell receptor beta chains below were found in one sample sequenced in a study of CD8 T cells in ankylosing spondylitis. MiXCR was run by TCRdb on the 5' RACE reads, yielding one entry per CDR3 protein. Seen here are tens of thousands of distinct CDR3 sequences, 5.3% observed once, and the top ten hold 2.2%. The sample taken for sequencing was blood, either unsorted or a sorted T cell fraction (not recorded which). The source of these receptors is a male donor with ankylosing spondylitis or in good health (not recorded which).

This clonotype has a count of ten or more. This CDR3 reads CASSPLQGHEQFF. The CDR3 DNA is TGTGCCAGCAGTCCCCTACAGGGCCATGAGCAGTTCTTC. The V gene is TRBV12-3 or TRBV12-4, the J gene TRBJ2-1; D is possibly TRBD1 (6 bases). V was cut by 5 bases and J by 8 bases, with 13 bases left in between. The CDR3 is 13 amino acids.

This clonotype has at least ten counts. The genes are TRBV20-1 and TRBJ1-1; 8 bases agree with TRBD1. From germline, CDR1 is DFQATT and CDR2 SNEGSKA (reference sequence). The length of the CDR3 is 15 residues. V was clipped by 0 bases and J by 5 bases; unmatched bases: 8. The CDR3 sequence is CSARDLRTGRTEAFF. The CDR3 DNA sequence: TGCAGTGCTAGAGATCTGAGGACAGGGCGGACTGAAGCTTTCTTT.

This clonotype was counted ten times or more. The rearrangement links TRBV12-3 or TRBV12-4 to TRBJ2-5; D is ambiguous. The CDR3 consists of 13 residues. The ends were cut back, 3 bases at V and 5 bases at J, with 10 bases in the middle. This CDR3 is CASSLGGVETQYF. In DNA form, the CDR3 reads TGTGCCAGCAGTTTGGGTGGGGTGGAGACCCAGTACTTC.

This clonotype was seen ten or more times. The rearrangement uses TRBV12-3 or TRBV12-4 and TRBJ2-1; 8 bases fit TRBD2. Trimming cost V 6 bases and J 8 bases; bases outside gene matches: 6. The CDR3 contains 13 residues. Written as DNA, the CDR3 is TGTGCCAGCAGCCCCGGGGGGGGGCATGAGCAGTTCTTC. The encoded protein is CASSPGGGHEQFF.

This clonotype was counted many times. J is TRBJ2-5 and V is TRBV4-1; 8 bases agree with TRBD2. CDR3 length: 14 residues. The germline gives CDR1 MGHRA, CDR2 YSYEKL. J lost 3 bases, V lost 4 bases, and 4 bases had no gene match. CDR3 in DNA: TGCGCCAGCAGCCCCTTGACTAGCGAAGAGACCCAGTACTTC. Protein sequence: CASSPLTSEETQYF.

This clonotype was observed at least ten times. This chain joins TRBV9 and TRBJ1-1, with D uncertain. V lost 4 bases, J lost 0 bases, and 10 bases lay in between. The CDR3 extends over 14 amino acids. Germline V gene lookup returns CDR1 SGDLS and CDR2 YYNGEE. The CDR3 sequence is CASSKRTLNTEAFF. As DNA, the CDR3 is TGTGCCAGCAGCAAACGGACTCTGAACACTGAAGCTTTCTTT. The whole variable domain, remainder taken from reference TRBV9 and TRBJ1-1, is DSGVTQTPKHLITATGQRVTLRCSPRSGDLSVYWYQQSLDQGLQFLIQYYNGEERAKGNILERFSAQQFPDLHSELNLSSLELGDSALYFCASSKRTLNTEAFFGQGTRLTVV.

This clonotype came up a few times. V usage is TRBV20-1 and J usage is TRBJ2-6; D is perhaps TRBD1 (6 bases). CDR3 length: 16 amino acids. Trimming removed 3 bases at V and 1 base at J, with 13 bases between. CDR1 DFQATT and CDR2 SNEGSKA come from the germline V gene (reference sequence). CDR3 DNA: TGCAGTGCTAGCGGGGACATATCGTCTGGGGCCAACGTCCTGACTTTC. This gives the protein CSASGDISSGANVLTF.

There are many counts of this clonotype. The chain is built from TRBV3-1 and TRBJ2-7; D perhaps matches TRBD1 (6 bases). V gave up 5 bases and J gave up 5 bases, with 16 bases separating them. Germline loops: CDR1 LGHDT, CDR2 YNNKEL (reference sequence). The CDR3 sequence is 14 residues long. The CDR3 nucleotides are TGTGCCAGCAGCGTACGACAGGCAATAAACGAGCAGTACTTC. Translated, it gives CASSVRQAINEQYF.

In this sample, this clonotype turned up a few times. The genes are TRBV18 and TRBJ2-5, with TRBD2 as a possible D gene (6 bases). Trimming took off 2 bases at V and 5 bases at J, with 6 bases between the two ends. The CDR3 has 12 amino acids. From germline, CDR1 is KGHSH and CDR2 LQKENI. The CDR3 protein is CASSPGRETQYF. CDR3 in DNA: TGTGCCAGCTCACCAGGGAGGGAGACCCAGTACTTC. Together with reference TRBV18 and TRBJ2-5, the CDR3 gives the full variable domain: NAGVMQNPRHLVRRRGQEARLRCSPMKGHSHVYWYRQLPEEGLKFMVYLQKENIIDESGMPKERFSAEFPKEGPSILRIQQVVRGDSAAYFCASSPGRETQYFGPGTRLLVL.

This clonotype occurred many times. The rearrangement uses TRBV7-8 and TRBJ1-4; the D gene is possibly TRBD1 (6 bases). Trimming removed 1 base at V and 4 bases at J, with 7 bases between. CDR1 and CDR2 from the germline V gene are SGHVS and FQNEAQ. CDR3 length: 14 amino acids. Here the CDR3 DNA reads TGTGCCAGCAGCTTAGGCAGGGGTAATGAAAAACTGTTTTTT. Translation gives CASSLGRGNEKLFF. The full variable domain, in which reference TRBV7-8 and TRBJ1-4 provide the parts outside the CDR3, is GAGVSQSPRYKVAKRGQDVALRCDPISGHVSLFWYQQALGQGPEFLTYFQNEAQLDKSGLPSDRFFAERPEGSVSTLKIQRTQQEDSAVYLCASSLGRGNEKLFFGSGTQLSVL.

This clonotype was seen repeatedly, ten times or more. V gene TRBV5-1 combines with J gene TRBJ2-1, with D hard to call. Germline V lookup: CDR1 SGHRS, CDR2 YFSETQ. The CDR3 is 14 residues long. Between the trimmed V and J ends, which lost 4 bases and 8 bases, there was a span of 16 bases. CDR3 amino acids: CASSPPRRQYEQFF. CDR3 bases: TGCGCCAGCAGCCCACCTCGACGTCAGTATGAGCAGTTCTTC.

This clonotype was recorded many times. CDR3 DNA sequence: TGTGCCAGCATTGCCCAGGGGAGCACAGATACGCAGTATTTT. As protein: CASIAQGSTDTQYF. The chain uses TRBV12-3 or TRBV12-4 and TRBJ2-3, with D possibly matching TRBD1 (6 bases). This CDR3 is 14 amino acids long. Trimming took off 7 bases at V and 0 bases at J, with 11 bases between the two ends.

This clonotype was seen repeatedly, ten times or more. The rearrangement uses TRBV12-3 or TRBV12-4 and TRBJ1-5, with D perhaps matching TRBD1 (6 bases). The length of the CDR3 is 15 residues. Trimming took off 6 bases at V and 6 bases at J, with 18 bases between the two ends. The CDR3 DNA sequence: TGTGCCAGCAGGGGAGATCCTCGGGACACTCAGCCCCAGCATTTT. Protein: CASRGDPRDTQPQHF.

There are many counts of this clonotype. The genes are TRBV28 and TRBJ2-1, with 9 nucleotides matching TRBD2. V was pared by 3 bases and J by 9 bases, with 9 bases of the junction left unmatched. Germline V CDR1 and CDR2: MDHEN, SYDVKM. The CDR3 is made up of 15 amino acids. The CDR3 DNA sequence: TGTGCCAGCAGTTTCCCGGGACTAGCCTCGGTTGAGCAGTTCTTC. This gives the protein CASSFPGLASVEQFF.

This clonotype showed up many times. The chain uses TRBV28 and TRBJ2-1; perhaps TRBD2 as D (6 bases). The V gene's germline CDR1 is MDHEN and CDR2 SYDVKM. The CDR3 loop spans 16 amino acids. V was cut by 6 bases and J by 0 bases, with 15 bases left in between. CDR3 amino acids: CASRNMVGSSYNEQFF. As DNA, the CDR3 is TGTGCCAGCAGAAACATGGTCGGGAGCTCCTACAATGAGCAGTTCTTC.

Ten or more counts support this clonotype. V is TRBV7-6 and J is TRBJ1-4; D is unclear. Trimming left V 1 base short and J 4 bases short, with 10 bases between. Per the germline V gene, CDR1 is SGHVS and CDR2 is FNYEAQ. This CDR3 has 15 amino acids. CDR3 protein: CASSLEPAFNEKLFF. CDR3 DNA sequence: TGTGCCAGCAGCTTAGAACCGGCCTTTAATGAAAAACTGTTTTTT.

In its sample, this clonotype was seen many times. This chain joins TRBV29-1 and TRBJ2-3, with TRBD1 matching over 8 bases. Germline V gives CDR1 SQVTM, CDR2 ANQGSEA. V gave up 6 bases and J gave up 2 bases; unmatched junction bases: 10. The CDR3 covers 15 residues. CDR3 nucleotides: TGCAGCGTCCGCGGACAGGGACGGGACACAGATACGCAGTATTTT. Residues: CSVRGQGRDTDTQYF.